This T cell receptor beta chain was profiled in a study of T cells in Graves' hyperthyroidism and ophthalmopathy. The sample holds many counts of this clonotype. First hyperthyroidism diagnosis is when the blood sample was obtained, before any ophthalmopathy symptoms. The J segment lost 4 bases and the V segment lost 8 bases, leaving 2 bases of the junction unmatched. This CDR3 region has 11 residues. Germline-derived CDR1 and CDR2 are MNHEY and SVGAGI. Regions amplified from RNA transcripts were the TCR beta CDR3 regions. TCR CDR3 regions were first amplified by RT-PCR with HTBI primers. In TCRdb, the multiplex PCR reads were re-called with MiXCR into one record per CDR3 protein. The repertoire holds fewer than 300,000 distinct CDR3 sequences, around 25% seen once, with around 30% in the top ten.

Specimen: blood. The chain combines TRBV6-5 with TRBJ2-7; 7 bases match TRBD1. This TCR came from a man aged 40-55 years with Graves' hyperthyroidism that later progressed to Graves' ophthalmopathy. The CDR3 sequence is CASGDSYEQYF. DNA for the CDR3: TGTGCCAGCGGGGACAGTTACGAGCAGTACTTC.